A selection of T cell receptor beta chains follows, all from one sample in a study of T-cell reconstitution after alpha-beta-depleted transplantation in children. TCRdb reprocessed the PCR reads with MiXCR, giving one entry per CDR3 protein. The table has about 980,000 distinct CDR3 sequences, roughly 29% seen once; the top ten hold more than 25%. Source: PBMCs, mostly from graft donor cells, taken 360 days after TCRalphabeta/CD19-depleted stem cell transplant. These receptors were obtained from a boy in the first two years of life who had a stem cell transplant for SCID, so the T cells may come from the graft donor. CDR3s include the opening cysteine and the closing phenylalanine or tryptophan. Fields, in order: clone size, J gene, D gene, V gene, CDR3 DNA, CDR3 protein. A D gene is named only where the DNA matches it firmly. A clone size is listed for some rows: how often the clone was seen (once, few, many), or a class if it is expanded.

abundance: few
j_gene: TRBJ2-7
d_gene: -
v_gene: TRBV30
CDR3nt: TGTGCCTGGAATAAGGTCCTTAGGGACGAGCAGTACTTC
CDR3aa: CAWNKVLRDEQYF

abundance: few
j_gene: TRBJ1-1
d_gene: TRBD1
v_gene: TRBV29-1
CDR3nt: TGCAGCGTTCTGACAGGGGGAGGTCGTGGAGCTTTCTTT
CDR3aa: CSVLTGGGRGAFF

abundance: -
j_gene: TRBJ2-3
d_gene: -
v_gene: TRBV5-1
CDR3nt: TGTGCCAGCAGTTTCCGACAGAGCACAGATACGCAGTATTTT
CDR3aa: CASSFRQSTDTQYF

abundance: -
j_gene: TRBJ1-5
d_gene: -
v_gene: TRBV2
CDR3nt: TGTGCCAGCAGTGAATCCCGCAGAGGGAGCAATCAGCCCCAGCATTTT
CDR3aa: CASSESRRGSNQPQHF

abundance: -
j_gene: TRBJ2-1
d_gene: -
v_gene: TRBV6-1
CDR3nt: TGTGCCAGCAGTGAAGCGCCGTACAGGCAGCCGGGTGAGCAGTTCTTC
CDR3aa: CASSEAPYRQPGEQFF

abundance: -
j_gene: TRBJ2-7
d_gene: -
v_gene: TRBV28
CDR3nt: TGTGCCAGCAGCCCCCCGATAGGGGGAGGGCCCTACGAGCAGTACTTC
CDR3aa: CASSPPIGGGPYEQYF

abundance: -
j_gene: TRBJ1-3
d_gene: -
v_gene: TRBV12-3/TRBV12-4
CDR3nt: TGTGCCAGCAGTTTCAACGGTGGAAACACCATATATTTT
CDR3aa: CASSFNGGNTIYF

abundance: -
j_gene: TRBJ2-1
d_gene: TRBD2
v_gene: TRBV20-1
CDR3nt: TGCAGTGCCCCGGATCGTCCGGGGGGTAGAAGAAATGAGCAGTTCTTC
CDR3aa: CSAPDRPGGRRNEQFF

abundance: -
j_gene: TRBJ2-7
d_gene: TRBD2
v_gene: TRBV10-2
CDR3nt: TGCGCCAGCAGTCACGGGACTAGCGGGGCTGAGCAGTACTTC
CDR3aa: CASSHGTSGAEQYF

abundance: -
j_gene: TRBJ2-1
d_gene: -
v_gene: TRBV5-5
CDR3nt: TGTGCCAGCAGCTCGCTTTGGGGGAGTGGATCCTACAATGAGCAGTTCTTC
CDR3aa: CASSSLWGSGSYNEQFF

abundance: -
j_gene: TRBJ1-2
d_gene: TRBD1
v_gene: TRBV6-1
CDR3nt: TGTGCCAGCAGCCGACTTTTGGGGAGAACAGGGGGCGCTAACTATGGCTACACCTTC
CDR3aa: CASSRLLGRTGGANYGYTF

abundance: -
j_gene: TRBJ2-3
d_gene: TRBD1
v_gene: TRBV20-1
CDR3nt: TGCAGTGCAAGCCGGGACAGGGGGCCCGATACGCAGTATTTT
CDR3aa: CSASRDRGPDTQYF

abundance: -
j_gene: TRBJ2-7
d_gene: -
v_gene: TRBV4-2
CDR3nt: TGTGCCAGCAGCCAAGACCCGTCAGCAGGGGACCCCGAGCAGTACTTC
CDR3aa: CASSQDPSAGDPEQYF

abundance: many
j_gene: TRBJ2-5
d_gene: -
v_gene: TRBV18
CDR3nt: TGTGCCAGCAGTCCCAGGTTCCAAGAGACCCAGTACTTC
CDR3aa: CASSPRFQETQYF

abundance: few
j_gene: TRBJ2-1
d_gene: TRBD2
v_gene: TRBV4-1
CDR3nt: TGCGCCAGCAGCCAAGAAATCCCAGGCTCCGCTAGCGGGGGGCCAGAGCAGTTCTTC
CDR3aa: CASSQEIPGSASGGPEQFF

abundance: -
j_gene: TRBJ2-5
d_gene: -
v_gene: TRBV29-1
CDR3nt: TGCAGCGTTGAGGGACTGGAAGAGACCCAGTACTTC
CDR3aa: CSVEGLEETQYF

abundance: -
j_gene: TRBJ2-7
d_gene: -
v_gene: TRBV10-3
CDR3nt: TGTGCCATCAGTGACAGTCTGGGCGAGCAGTACTTC
CDR3aa: CAISDSLGEQYF

abundance: few
j_gene: TRBJ2-7
d_gene: -
v_gene: TRBV7-8
CDR3nt: TGTGCCAGCAGCGACACAGGGTTGGCGCAGTACTTC
CDR3aa: CASSDTGLAQYF

abundance: many
j_gene: TRBJ2-7
d_gene: -
v_gene: TRBV3-1
CDR3nt: TGTGCCAGCAGCCAAGTCTTGACCGCGTTTGTAGACGAGCAGTACTTC
CDR3aa: CASSQVLTAFVDEQYF

abundance: -
j_gene: TRBJ2-1
d_gene: TRBD2
v_gene: TRBV30
CDR3nt: TGTGCCTGGAGTGCCGGGGGGGCCGGGTATGAGCAGTTCTTC
CDR3aa: CAWSAGGAGYEQFF

abundance: -
j_gene: TRBJ1-5
d_gene: TRBD1
v_gene: TRBV20-1
CDR3nt: TGCAGTGCAACTCAACAGGGGTGGCGCAATCAGCCCCAGCATTTT
CDR3aa: CSATQQGWRNQPQHF

abundance: -
j_gene: TRBJ1-1
d_gene: -
v_gene: TRBV6-5
CDR3nt: TGTGCCAGCAGTTACCAGAGGGACACTGAAGCTTTCTTT
CDR3aa: CASSYQRDTEAFF

abundance: few
j_gene: TRBJ1-2
d_gene: -
v_gene: TRBV9
CDR3nt: TGTGCCAGCGGCGACGATTACTATGGCTACACCTTC
CDR3aa: CASGDDYYGYTF

abundance: -
j_gene: TRBJ2-5
d_gene: -
v_gene: TRBV27
CDR3nt: TGTGCCAGCAGCGGGGCCTTTAGGGAGACCCAGTACTTC
CDR3aa: CASSGAFRETQYF

abundance: -
j_gene: TRBJ2-3
d_gene: TRBD2
v_gene: TRBV5-1
CDR3nt: TGCGCCAGCAGCAGCGGACTAGTGGGGAGCACAGATACGCAGTATTTT
CDR3aa: CASSSGLVGSTDTQYF

abundance: once
j_gene: TRBJ2-1
d_gene: TRBD2
v_gene: TRBV5-1
CDR3nt: TGCGCCAGCAGCCCCTCAGCGGGATCCTACAATGAGCAGTTCTTC
CDR3aa: CASSPSAGSYNEQFF

abundance: once
j_gene: TRBJ2-1
d_gene: -
v_gene: TRBV12-3/TRBV12-4
CDR3nt: TGTGCCAGCAGTGGTCTTACGCAATTCAATGAGCAGTTCTTC
CDR3aa: CASSGLTQFNEQFF

abundance: few
j_gene: TRBJ2-1
d_gene: -
v_gene: TRBV5-1
CDR3nt: TGCGCCAGCAGCTCTATAAGTAAAAATGAGCAGTTCTTC
CDR3aa: CASSSISKNEQFF

abundance: few
j_gene: TRBJ1-1
d_gene: -
v_gene: TRBV6-2/TRBV6-3
CDR3nt: TGTGCCAGCAGTCGGGACCTGACACTTAACACTGAAGCTTTCTTT
CDR3aa: CASSRDLTLNTEAFF

abundance: -
j_gene: TRBJ1-2
d_gene: -
v_gene: TRBV6-5
CDR3nt: TGTGCCAGCAGTTACCAGGACAGATCTAACTATGGCTACACCTTC
CDR3aa: CASSYQDRSNYGYTF

abundance: few
j_gene: TRBJ2-7
d_gene: -
v_gene: TRBV5-6
CDR3nt: TGTGCCAGCAGTCCCGCTCCCGGGGGAGAGCAGTACTTC
CDR3aa: CASSPAPGGEQYF